This note documents a single T cell receptor beta chain sequence. The source of the sample is a study of shared clonotypes between healthy human individuals. Measured with immunoSEQ multiplex PCR; TCRdb has only the in-frame clones, and not every one. The sample records roughly 220,000 clones, approximately 70% being singletons. The V end lost 7 bases, the J end lost 0 bases, and 6 bases lay between the germline ends. Per germline, CDR1 MNHEY and CDR2 SMNVEV (reference sequence). This CDR3 is 12 amino acids long. The material sequenced was memory CD4+ T cells sorted from blood. Subset specified: CD45RA-negative fraction. The TCR originated in a man aged 30-40 years in good health. This sequence joins TRBV27 and TRBJ1-1; D remains unclear. The CDR3 is CASNMMNTEAFF. For the CDR3, the DNA is TGTGCCAGCAACATGATGAACACTGAAGCTTTCTTT.